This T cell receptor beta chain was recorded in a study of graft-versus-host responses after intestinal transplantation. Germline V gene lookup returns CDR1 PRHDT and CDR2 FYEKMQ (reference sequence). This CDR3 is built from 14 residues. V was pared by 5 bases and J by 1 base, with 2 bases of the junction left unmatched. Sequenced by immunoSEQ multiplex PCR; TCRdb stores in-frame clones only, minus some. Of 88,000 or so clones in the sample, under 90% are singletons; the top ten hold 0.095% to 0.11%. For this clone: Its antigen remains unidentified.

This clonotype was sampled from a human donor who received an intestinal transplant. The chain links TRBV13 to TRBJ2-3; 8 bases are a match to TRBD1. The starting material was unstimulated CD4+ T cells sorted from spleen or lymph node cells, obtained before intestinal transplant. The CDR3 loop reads CASSTGQGTDTQYF. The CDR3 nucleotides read TGTGCCAGCAGCACGGGACAGGGCACAGATACGCAGTATTTT.